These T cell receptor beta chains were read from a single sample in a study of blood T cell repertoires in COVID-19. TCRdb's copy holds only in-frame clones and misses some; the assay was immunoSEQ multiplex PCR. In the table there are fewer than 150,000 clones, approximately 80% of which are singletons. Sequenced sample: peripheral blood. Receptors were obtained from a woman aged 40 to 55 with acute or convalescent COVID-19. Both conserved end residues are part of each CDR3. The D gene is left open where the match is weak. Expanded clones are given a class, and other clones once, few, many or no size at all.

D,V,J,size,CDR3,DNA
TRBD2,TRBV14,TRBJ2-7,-,CASSQVPSGGDYEQYF,TGTGCCAGCAGCCAAGTCCCTAGCGGGGGGGACTACGAGCAGTACTTC
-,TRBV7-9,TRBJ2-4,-,CASSAITGTQNIQYF,TGTGCCAGCAGCGCCATAACCGGGACACAAAACATTCAGTACTTC
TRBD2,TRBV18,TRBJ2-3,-,CASSPLSGGARNTDTQYF,TGTGCCAGCTCACCACTGAGCGGGGGGGCCAGGAACACAGATACGCAGTATTTT
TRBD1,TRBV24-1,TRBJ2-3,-,CATSDPTGAGADTQYF,TGTGCCACCAGTGATCCGACAGGGGCGGGCGCAGATACGCAGTATTTT
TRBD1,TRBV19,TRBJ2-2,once,CASSMDRGLNGELFF,TGTGCCAGTAGTATGGACAGGGGGCTGAACGGGGAGCTGTTTTTT
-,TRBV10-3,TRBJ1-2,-,CAITSNRDGYGYTF,TGTGCCATCACCTCCAACAGGGACGGCTATGGCTACACCTTC
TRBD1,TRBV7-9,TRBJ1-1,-,CASSSGTGMNTEAFF,TGTGCCAGCAGCTCTGGGACAGGGATGAACACTGAAGCTTTCTTT
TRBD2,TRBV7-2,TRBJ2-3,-,CASSLVSGGPTDTQYF,TGTGCCAGCAGCTTAGTGAGCGGGGGGCCGACAGATACGCAGTATTTT
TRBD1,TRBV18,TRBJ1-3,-,CASSPDRDTGNTIYF,TGTGCCAGCTCCCCCGACAGGGATACTGGAAACACCATATATTTT
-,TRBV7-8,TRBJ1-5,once,CASSLRDKDQPQHF,TGTGCCAGCAGCTTAAGGGACAAAGATCAGCCCCAGCATTTT
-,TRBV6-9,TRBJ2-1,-,CASTATWAEQFF,TGTGCCAGCACGGCGACGTGGGCTGAGCAGTTCTTC
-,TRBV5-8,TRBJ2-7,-,CASSFRSNTYEQYF,TGTGCCAGCAGCTTCCGCAGTAATACCTACGAGCAGTACTTC
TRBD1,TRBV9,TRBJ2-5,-,CASSVTGTGVTETQYF,TGTGCCAGCAGCGTTACCGGGACAGGGGTGACGGAGACCCAGTACTTC
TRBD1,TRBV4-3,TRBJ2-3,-,CASSQDDRGRTDTQYF,TGCGCCAGCAGCCAAGATGACAGGGGGCGCACAGATACGCAGTATTTT
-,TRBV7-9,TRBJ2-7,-,CASSLVAGGVEGRYF,TGTGCCAGCAGCTTAGTGGCCGGGGGAGTTGAGGGAAGGTACTTC
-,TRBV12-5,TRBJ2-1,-,CASGQRGGFYNEQFF,TGTGCTAGTGGTCAGAGGGGGGGATTCTACAATGAGCAGTTCTTC
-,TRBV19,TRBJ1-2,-,CASLPPGRGHGYTF,TGTGCCAGTCTACCTCCTGGCAGGGGTCATGGCTACACCTTC
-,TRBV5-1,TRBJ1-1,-,CASSSGNTEAFF,TGCGCCAGCAGCTCGGGAAACACTGAAGCTTTCTTT
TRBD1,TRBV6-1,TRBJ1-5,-,CASSDGQGQNQPQHF,TGTGCCAGCAGTGACGGACAGGGCCAGAATCAGCCCCAGCATTTT
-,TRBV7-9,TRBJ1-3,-,CASSLAGTGNTIYF,TGTGCCAGCAGCTTAGCCGGGACTGGAAACACCATATATTTT
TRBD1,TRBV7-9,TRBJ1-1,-,CASSPDRGMNTEAFF,TGTGCCAGCAGCCCAGACAGGGGTATGAACACTGAAGCTTTCTTT
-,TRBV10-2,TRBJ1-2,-,CASSRISEDYGYTF,TGCGCCAGCAGTAGAATCTCCGAGGACTATGGCTACACCTTC
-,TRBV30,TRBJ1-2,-,CAWSWDTPNYGYTF,TGTGCCTGGAGTTGGGACACCCCAAACTATGGCTACACCTTC
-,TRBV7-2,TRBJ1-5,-,CASSLRDSPNQPQHF,TGTGCCAGCAGCTTACGTGACAGCCCCAATCAGCCCCAGCATTTT
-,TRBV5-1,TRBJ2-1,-,CASSLATGSSYNEQFF,TGCGCCAGCAGCTTGGCCACAGGTTCCTCCTACAATGAGCAGTTCTTC
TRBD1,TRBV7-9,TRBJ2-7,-,CASSSGQGPYEQYF,TGTGCCAGCAGCTCAGGACAGGGTCCCTACGAGCAGTACTTC
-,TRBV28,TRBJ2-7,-,CASSFSSYEQYF,TGTGCCAGCAGTTTTAGCTCCTACGAGCAGTACTTC
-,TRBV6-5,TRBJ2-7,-,CASSYSIGQMMGEQYF,TGTGCCAGCAGTTACTCAATCGGACAGATGATGGGTGAGCAGTACTTC
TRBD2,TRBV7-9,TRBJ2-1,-,CASSLLIGTRYNEQFF,TGTGCCAGCAGCTTATTGATTGGGACTAGATACAATGAGCAGTTCTTC
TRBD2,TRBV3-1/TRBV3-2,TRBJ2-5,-,CASDTSGETQYF,TGTGCCAGCGACACTAGCGGCGAGACCCAGTACTTC
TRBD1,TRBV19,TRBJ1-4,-,CASSIAGTGNEKLFF,TGTGCCAGTAGTATCGCCGGGACAGGGAATGAAAAACTGTTTTTT
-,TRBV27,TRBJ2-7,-,CASSLLRTSYEQYF,TGTGCCAGCAGTTTATTACGGACATCCTACGAGCAGTACTTC
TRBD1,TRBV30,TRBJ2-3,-,CAWGGDRGTDTQYF,TGTGCCTGGGGGGGGGACAGGGGCACAGATACGCAGTATTTT
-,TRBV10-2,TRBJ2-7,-,CASRRWDSSYEQYF,TGCGCCAGCCGGAGATGGGACTCCTCCTACGAGCAGTACTTC
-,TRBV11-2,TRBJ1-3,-,CASSLQGFFSGNTIYF,TGTGCCAGCAGCTTACAGGGATTCTTCTCTGGAAACACCATATATTTT
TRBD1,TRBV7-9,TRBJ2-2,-,CASSLRGQNTGELFF,TGTGCCAGCAGCTTAAGGGGGCAGAACACCGGGGAGCTGTTTTTT